The table lists the clone carrying this TCR beta chain with many counts. What it recognizes is unknown. This sample was taken from a study of molecular identifiers for immune sequencing clone quantification. Study-wide results and limits: Under 1% of molecules in naive cells, but over 98% of effector molecules, belonged to clones above 20 RNA copies. A shared barcode on identical TCR molecules could lead to underestimated sizes for highly expanded clones.

Sorting recovered naive CD8 T cells on a CD8+CD4-CCR7+CD45RA+ profile. CDR1 and CDR2 from the germline V gene are LNHNV and YYDKDF (reference sequence). CDR3 size: 14 residues. After removal of 3 bases from V and 4 bases from J, the junction contained 3 bases not matched to a gene. TCRdb processed the PCR reads anew with MiXCR; each CDR3 protein has one entry. Of approximately 40,000 distinct CDR3 sequences listed, under 20% are singletons. The J gene is TRBJ2-5, the V gene TRBV15; TRBD1 matches 9 bases. This sequence was found in a human donor in good health. Some libraries in this study had Jurkat cell RNA spiked in. Sequencing was performed on naive CD8+ T cells from blood, with Jurkat cell RNA spiked in. Sample subset: FACS-sorted CD8+CD4-CCR7+CD45RA+ naive T cells. The CDR3 DNA reads TGTGCCACCAGCAGGCACAGGGGGCCAGAGACCCAGTACTTC. It encodes CATSRHRGPETQYF.